These T cell receptor beta chains were read from a single sample in a study of PD-L1 blockade in urothelial cancer. Measured with immunoSEQ multiplex PCR; TCRdb has only the in-frame clones, and not every one. The top ten clones hold around 8.5% of a sample with more than 30,000 clones, around 89% of them seen once. The sample in question was PBMCs, obtained around atezolizumab (anti-PD-L1) treatment. All receptors come from a man older than 75 with urothelial cancer. CDR3s include the opening cysteine and the closing phenylalanine or tryptophan. A D gene is named only where the DNA matches it firmly. Part of the rows lack a size; the others show once, few, many or a class for expanded clones.

TRBJ1-5	-	-	TRBV30	CAWNSAGESTQPQHF	TGTGCCTGGAATTCTGCTGGGGAGTCAACTCAGCCCCAGCATTTT
TRBJ2-1	-	TRBD2	TRBV11-2	CASSLRSSGRFINEQFF	TGTGCCAGCAGCTTAAGATCTAGCGGGAGGTTTATCAATGAGCAGTTCTTC
TRBJ2-5	-	TRBD2	TRBV28	CASSPRLAAYQETQYF	TGTGCCAGCAGTCCGAGACTAGCGGCGTACCAAGAGACCCAGTACTTC
TRBJ2-3	-	TRBD2	TRBV6-4	CASSRAGERVDTQYF	TGTGCCAGCAGTCGAGCGGGGGAGAGGGTAGATACGCAGTATTTT
TRBJ2-7	-	-	TRBV2	CASSDGQGGRYEQYF	TGTGCCAGCAGCGATGGACAGGGAGGGCGTTACGAGCAGTACTTC
TRBJ2-1	-	TRBD2	TRBV28	CASSLPGTSPTNEQFF	TGTGCCAGCAGTTTACCCGGGACTAGCCCGACGAATGAGCAGTTCTTC
TRBJ1-5	-	-	TRBV27	CASRQQGTQPQHF	TGTGCCAGCAGACAACAGGGAACTCAGCCCCAGCATTTT
TRBJ2-2	-	TRBD1	TRBV5-4	CASRYGGTGKVTGELFF	TGTGCCAGCAGGTACGGGGGGACAGGGAAGGTCACCGGGGAGCTGTTTTTT
TRBJ2-5	-	TRBD2	TRBV23-1	CASSQFLLAGGVTQYF	TGCGCCAGCAGTCAATTCCTCCTAGCGGGAGGGGTTACCCAGTACTTC
TRBJ1-5	-	-	TRBV10-2	CASTGTPDQPQHF	TGCGCCAGCACCGGGACACCTGATCAGCCCCAGCATTTT
TRBJ1-1	once	-	TRBV29-1	CSVEGGDADTEAFF	TGCAGCGTTGAAGGCGGGGATGCGGACACTGAAGCTTTCTTT
TRBJ1-1	-	-	TRBV19	CASSTDRNTEAFF	TGTGCCAGTAGTACGGACAGGAACACTGAAGCTTTCTTT
TRBJ2-2	-	-	TRBV2	CASSARLAGELFF	TGTGCCAGCAGTGCTCGGTTGGCCGGGGAGCTGTTTTTT
TRBJ1-2	-	-	TRBV18	CASSPGRRYYGYTF	TGTGCCAGCTCACCGGGCAGGCGATACTATGGCTACACCTTC
TRBJ2-3	-	-	TRBV7-8	CASSLSLLGDRVATDTQYF	TGTGCCAGCAGCTTATCCCTCCTAGGGGATCGGGTAGCAACAGATACGCAGTATTTT
TRBJ2-3	few	TRBD2	TRBV29-1	CSVPLAGSRTDTQYF	TGCAGCGTTCCGCTAGCGGGCAGCCGCACAGATACGCAGTATTTT
TRBJ2-3	-	TRBD1	TRBV4-1	CASSTPQGAGTDTQYF	TGCGCCAGCAGCACCCCTCAGGGGGCTGGCACAGATACGCAGTATTTT
TRBJ2-7	-	TRBD2	TRBV5-4	CASSPSAYGGRQSYEQYF	TGTGCCAGCAGCCCGTCAGCTTACGGCGGGAGGCAATCCTACGAGCAGTACTTC
TRBJ1-2	-	TRBD1	TRBV6-5	CASSSPGQGGGYTF	TGTGCCAGCAGTTCACCGGGACAGGGGGGCGGCTACACCTTC
TRBJ2-7	-	TRBD1	TRBV18	CASSPPRQGAYEQYF	TGTGCCAGCTCCCCTCCTCGACAGGGGGCCTACGAGCAGTACTTC
TRBJ2-5	-	-	TRBV29-1	CSVERQETQYF	TGCAGCGTTGAGAGACAAGAGACCCAGTACTTC
TRBJ2-1	-	TRBD1	TRBV14	CASSRLAGTGILF	TGTGCCAGCAGCCGACTAGCCGGGACAGGGATACTCTTC
TRBJ2-7	once	TRBD2	TRBV7-9	CASSLGGGTLEQYF	TGTGCCAGCAGCTTAGGCGGGGGGACCCTCGAGCAGTACTTC
TRBJ2-7	-	-	TRBV30	CAWSLQGIGHEQYF	TGTGCCTGGAGTCTTCAGGGGATCGGACACGAGCAGTACTTC
TRBJ2-3	once	TRBD2	TRBV10-3	CAIRGTSGRSDTQYF	TGTGCCATCAGGGGGACTAGCGGGAGGTCAGATACGCAGTATTTT
TRBJ1-1	-	-	TRBV5-1	CASSTRTAALGEAFF	TGCGCCAGCAGCACCAGGACAGCCGCCCTGGGAGAAGCTTTCTTT
TRBJ1-4	-	-	TRBV4-3	CASSQDTGDSNEKLFF	TGCGCCAGCAGCCAAGATACGGGAGACTCTAATGAAAAACTGTTTTTT
TRBJ1-2	-	-	TRBV6-5	CASSFTRQASNYGYTF	TGTGCCAGCAGTTTCACCCGACAGGCATCTAACTATGGCTACACCTTC
TRBJ2-2	once	TRBD2	TRBV7-8	CASSQRREGDGELFF	TGTGCCAGCAGCCAGAGGCGGGAGGGAGACGGGGAGCTGTTTTTT
TRBJ2-1	-	TRBD2	TRBV12-5	CASGLAGGWDNEQFF	TGTGCTAGTGGCCTAGCGGGAGGATGGGACAATGAGCAGTTCTTC
TRBJ1-2	-	TRBD1	TRBV19	CASIGQGSTYGYTF	TGTGCCAGTATCGGACAGGGGTCAACCTATGGCTACACCTTC
TRBJ1-3	few	TRBD1	TRBV5-4	CASSFRTGRTGNTIYF	TGTGCCAGCAGCTTCCGGACAGGGCGGACGGGAAACACCATATATTTT
TRBJ2-3	-	-	TRBV9	CASSLQSGFSTDTQYF	TGTGCCAGCAGCTTACAAAGCGGGTTTAGCACAGATACGCAGTATTTT
TRBJ2-2	-	-	TRBV5-1	CASSSSQGNTGELFF	TGCGCCAGCAGCTCGTCACAGGGGAACACCGGGGAGCTGTTTTTT
TRBJ2-1	-	TRBD2	TRBV6-1	CASRASGRWNEQFF	TGTGCCAGCAGGGCTAGCGGGAGATGGAATGAGCAGTTCTTC
TRBJ1-2	-	-	TRBV11-2	CASSPRGGAHYGYTF	TGTGCCAGCAGCCCGCGTGGGGGGGCCCACTATGGCTACACCTTC
TRBJ1-4	-	TRBD1	TRBV11-2	CASSPGTGKSEKLFF	TGTGCCAGCAGCCCGGGGACAGGGAAAAGTGAAAAACTGTTTTTT
TRBJ2-7	-	TRBD2	TRBV5-1	CASSLTSGSSYEQYF	TGCGCCAGCAGCTTGACTAGCGGGAGCTCCTACGAGCAGTACTTC
TRBJ2-7	-	-	TRBV9	CASSVAPGVDEQYF	TGTGCCAGCAGCGTAGCCCCAGGGGTCGACGAGCAGTACTTC
TRBJ2-4	once	-	TRBV29-1	CSVEDRGAKNIQYF	TGCAGCGTTGAAGATCGGGGTGCCAAAAACATTCAGTACTTC
TRBJ2-3	-	-	TRBV11-2	CASSLGGRGGRTDTQYF	TGTGCCAGCAGCTTAGGGGGGCGGGGCGGGAGAACAGATACGCAGTATTTT
TRBJ2-7	-	-	TRBV7-9	CASRPHQDSRGEQYF	TGTGCCAGCAGGCCACACCAAGACAGCAGGGGCGAGCAGTACTTC
TRBJ2-7	once	-	TRBV21-1	CASSKGGSSGSSYEQYF	TGTGCCAGCAGCAAAGGAGGATCTAGCGGGAGTAGTTACGAGCAGTACTTC
TRBJ2-5	-	-	TRBV12-5	CASGFGRTAQETQYF	TGTGCTAGTGGTTTCGGCCGGACAGCCCAAGAGACCCAGTACTTC
TRBJ2-1	-	TRBD2	TRBV4-1	CASSQRGLRKNEQFF	TGCGCCAGCAGCCAACGGGGACTACGAAAAAATGAGCAGTTCTTC
TRBJ2-3	-	TRBD1	TRBV9	CASSTKTGALNTQYF	TGTGCCAGCAGCACCAAAACAGGGGCACTGAATACGCAGTATTTT
TRBJ1-1	-	-	TRBV18	CASSPATRTEAFF	TGTGCCAGCTCACCCGCGACTCGCACTGAAGCTTTCTTT
TRBJ2-7	once	TRBD2	TRBV28	CASRKLAGGPYEQYF	TGTGCCAGCAGAAAACTAGCGGGAGGGCCTTACGAGCAGTACTTC
TRBJ2-3	-	TRBD1	TRBV7-9	CASSPRTGAADTQYF	TGTGCCAGCAGCCCCCGGACAGGGGCGGCAGATACGCAGTATTTT
TRBJ1-1	once	TRBD1	TRBV14	CASSLRDRMNTEAFF	TGTGCCAGCAGCTTAAGGGACAGGATGAACACTGAAGCTTTCTTT
TRBJ2-2	-	TRBD2	TRBV4-2	CASSQEGLADLGGELFF	TGTGCCAGCAGCCAGGAGGGTCTAGCGGACCTTGGCGGGGAGCTGTTTTTT
TRBJ2-1	-	-	TRBV28	CASTGILKGLLLSEQFF	TGTGCCAGCACGGGGATCCTCAAGGGCCTGCTTTTGAGTGAGCAGTTCTTC
TRBJ1-2	-	-	TRBV2	CASSEMGGAKNYGYTF	TGTGCCAGCAGTGAAATGGGAGGGGCCAAGAACTATGGCTACACCTTC